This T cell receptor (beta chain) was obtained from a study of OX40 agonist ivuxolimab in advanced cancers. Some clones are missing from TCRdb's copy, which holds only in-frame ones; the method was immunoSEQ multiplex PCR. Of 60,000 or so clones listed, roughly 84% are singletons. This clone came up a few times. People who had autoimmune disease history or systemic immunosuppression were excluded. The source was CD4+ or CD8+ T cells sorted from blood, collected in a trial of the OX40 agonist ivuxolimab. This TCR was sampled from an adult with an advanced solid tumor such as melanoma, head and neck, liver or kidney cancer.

Here the CDR3 reads CASSVSPIYEQYF. For the CDR3, the DNA is TGTGCCAGCAGCGTATCCCCAATCTACGAGCAGTACTTC. The rearrangement uses TRBV9 and TRBJ2-7, with D unresolved. The CDR3 extends over 13 amino acids. Germline V gene data show CDR1 as SGDLS and CDR2 as YYNGEE. Trimming removed 1 base at V and 3 bases at J, with 8 bases between.